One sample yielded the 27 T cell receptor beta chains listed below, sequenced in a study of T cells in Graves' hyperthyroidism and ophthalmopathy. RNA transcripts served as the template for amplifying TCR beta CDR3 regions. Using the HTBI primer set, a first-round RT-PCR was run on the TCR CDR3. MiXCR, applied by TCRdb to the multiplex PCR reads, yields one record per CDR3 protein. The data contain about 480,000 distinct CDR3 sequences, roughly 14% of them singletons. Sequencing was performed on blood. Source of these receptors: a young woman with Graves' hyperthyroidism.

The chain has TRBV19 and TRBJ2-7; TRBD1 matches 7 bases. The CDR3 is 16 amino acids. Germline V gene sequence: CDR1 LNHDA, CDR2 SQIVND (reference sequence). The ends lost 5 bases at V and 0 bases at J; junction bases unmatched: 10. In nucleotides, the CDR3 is TGTGCCAGTAGTTCCCCCGGGACAGCGAGCTCCTACGAGCAGTACTTC. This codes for CASSSPGTASSYEQYF. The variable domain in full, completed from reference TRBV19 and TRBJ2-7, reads DGGITQSPKYLFRKEGQNVTLSCEQNLNHDAMYWYRQDPGQGLRLIYYSQIVNDFQKGDIAEGYSVSREKKESFPLTVTSAQKNPTAFYLCASSSPGTASSYEQYFGPGTRLTVT.

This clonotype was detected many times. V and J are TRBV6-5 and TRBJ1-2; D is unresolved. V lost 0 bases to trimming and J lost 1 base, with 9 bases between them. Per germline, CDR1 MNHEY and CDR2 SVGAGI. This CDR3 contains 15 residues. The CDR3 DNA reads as TGTGCCAGCAGTTACTCGAGTGTATTTAACTATGGCTACACCTTC. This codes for CASSYSSVFNYGYTF.

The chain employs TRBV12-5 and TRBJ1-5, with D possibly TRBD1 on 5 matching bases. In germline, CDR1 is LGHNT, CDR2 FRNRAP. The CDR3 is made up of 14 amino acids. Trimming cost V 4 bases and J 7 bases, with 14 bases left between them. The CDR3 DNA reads TGTGCTAGTGGTTCCCGCGACTGGGGGCAGCCCCAGCATTTT. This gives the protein CASGSRDWGQPQHF.

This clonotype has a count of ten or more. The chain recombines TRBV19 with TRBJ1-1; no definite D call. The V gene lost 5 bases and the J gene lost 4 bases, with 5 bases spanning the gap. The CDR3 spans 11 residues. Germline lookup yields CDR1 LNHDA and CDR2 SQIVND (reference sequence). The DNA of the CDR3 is TGTGCCAGTAGTTTACTCACTGAAGCTTTCTTT. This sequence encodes CASSLLTEAFF.

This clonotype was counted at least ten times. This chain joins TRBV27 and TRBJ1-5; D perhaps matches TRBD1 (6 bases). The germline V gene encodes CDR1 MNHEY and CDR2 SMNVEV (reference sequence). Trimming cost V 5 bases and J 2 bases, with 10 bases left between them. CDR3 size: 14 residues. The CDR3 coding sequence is TGTGCCAGCAGTACCTACAGGGGCAATCAGCCCCAGCATTTT. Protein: CASSTYRGNQPQHF.

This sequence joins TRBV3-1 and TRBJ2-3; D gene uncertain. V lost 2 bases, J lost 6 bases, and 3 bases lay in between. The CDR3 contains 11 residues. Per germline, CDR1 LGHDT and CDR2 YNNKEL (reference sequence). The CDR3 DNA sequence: TGTGCCAGCAGCCAACTCGATACGCAGTATTTT. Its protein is CASSQLDTQYF.

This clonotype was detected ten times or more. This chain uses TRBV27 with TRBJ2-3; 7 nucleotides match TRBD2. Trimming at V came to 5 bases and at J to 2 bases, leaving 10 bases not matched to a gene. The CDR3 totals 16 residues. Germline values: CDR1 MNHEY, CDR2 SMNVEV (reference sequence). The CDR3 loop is CASSTGEGGATDTQYF. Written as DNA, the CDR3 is TGTGCCAGCAGTACCGGGGAGGGTGGGGCCACAGATACGCAGTATTTT.

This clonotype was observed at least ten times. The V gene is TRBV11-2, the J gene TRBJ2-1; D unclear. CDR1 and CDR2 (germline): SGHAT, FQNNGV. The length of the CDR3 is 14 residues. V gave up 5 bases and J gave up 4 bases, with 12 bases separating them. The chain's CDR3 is CASSLGWRYNEQFF. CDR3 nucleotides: TGTGCCAGCAGCCTAGGGTGGAGATACAATGAGCAGTTCTTC.

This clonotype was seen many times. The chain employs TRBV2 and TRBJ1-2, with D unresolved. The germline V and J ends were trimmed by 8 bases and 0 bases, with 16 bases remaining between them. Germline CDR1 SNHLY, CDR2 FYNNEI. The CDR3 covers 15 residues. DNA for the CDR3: TGTGCCAGCTCAGGAGGAGTTTTAGCTAACTATGGCTACACCTTC. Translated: CASSGGVLANYGYTF.

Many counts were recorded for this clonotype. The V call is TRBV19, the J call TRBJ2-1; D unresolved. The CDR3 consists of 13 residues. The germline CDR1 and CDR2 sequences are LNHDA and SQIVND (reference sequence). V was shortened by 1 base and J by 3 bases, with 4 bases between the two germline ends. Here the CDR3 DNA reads TGTGCCAGTAGTATAGTAGGCTACAATGAGCAGTTCTTC. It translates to CASSIVGYNEQFF.

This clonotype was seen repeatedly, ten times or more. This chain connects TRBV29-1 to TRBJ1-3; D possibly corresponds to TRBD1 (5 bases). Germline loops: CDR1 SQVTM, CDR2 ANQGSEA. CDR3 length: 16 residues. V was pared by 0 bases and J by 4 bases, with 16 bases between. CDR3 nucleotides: TGCAGCGTTGAAGATCGGGGCGCCCTCCGGGGAAACACCATATATTTT. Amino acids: CSVEDRGALRGNTIYF.

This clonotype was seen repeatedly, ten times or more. The chain's CDR3 is CASSQHEEREKLFF. The DNA of the CDR3 is TGTGCCAGCAGTCAACATGAAGAGCGAGAAAAACTGTTTTTT. V is TRBV27 and J is TRBJ1-4; the D is unclear. This CDR3 region has 14 residues. Per germline, CDR1 MNHEY and CDR2 SMNVEV (reference sequence). V lost 5 bases, J lost 8 bases, and 15 bases lay in between. Supplemented by reference TRBV27 and TRBJ1-4, the full variable domain reads EAQVTQNPRYLITVTGKKLTVTCSQNMNHEYMSWYRQDPGLGLRQIYYSMNVEVTDKGDVPEGYKVSRKEKRNFPLILESPSPNQTSLYFCASSQHEEREKLFFGSGTQLSVL.

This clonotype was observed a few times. CDR3 residues: CASSPRTSGRGEETQYF. CDR3 nucleotide sequence: TGTGCCAGCAGCCCCCGGACTAGCGGGAGGGGTGAGGAGACCCAGTACTTC. The chain employs TRBV7-9 and TRBJ2-5; 15 nucleotides agree with TRBD2. The V gene end was trimmed by 5 bases and the J gene end by 5 bases; junction bases not matched to a gene: 9. The CDR3 is made up of 17 amino acids. Germline values: CDR1 SEHNR, CDR2 FQNEAQ (reference sequence). Based on the CDR3 plus reference TRBV7-9 and TRBJ2-5, the full variable domain is DTGVSQNPRHKITKRGQNVTFRCDPISEHNRLYWYRQTLGQGPEFLTYFQNEAQLEKSRLLSDRFSAERPKGSFSTLEIQRTEQGDSAMYLCASSPRTSGRGEETQYFGPGTRLLVL.

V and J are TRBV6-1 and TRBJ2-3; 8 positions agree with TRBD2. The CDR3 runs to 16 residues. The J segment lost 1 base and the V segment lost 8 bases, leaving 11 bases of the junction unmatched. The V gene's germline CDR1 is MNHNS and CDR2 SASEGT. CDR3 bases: TGTGCCAGCTGGAACCGGCTACTAGCGGGCACAGATACGCAGTATTTT. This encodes CASWNRLLAGTDTQYF.

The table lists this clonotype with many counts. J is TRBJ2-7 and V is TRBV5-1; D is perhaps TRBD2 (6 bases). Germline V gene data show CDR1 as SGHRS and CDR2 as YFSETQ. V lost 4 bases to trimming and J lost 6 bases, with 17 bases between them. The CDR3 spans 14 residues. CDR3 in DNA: TGCGCCAGCAGCGAATGGAGGGAGGACGGCGAGCAGTACTTC. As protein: CASSEWREDGEQYF.

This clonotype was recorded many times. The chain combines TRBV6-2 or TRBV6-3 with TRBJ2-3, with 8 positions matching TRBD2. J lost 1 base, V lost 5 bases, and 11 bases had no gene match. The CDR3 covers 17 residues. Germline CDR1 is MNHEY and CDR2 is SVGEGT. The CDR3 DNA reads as TGTGCCAGCAGTCGGAGCGGGAGAGCACCTGGCACAGATACGCAGTATTTT. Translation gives CASSRSGRAPGTDTQYF.

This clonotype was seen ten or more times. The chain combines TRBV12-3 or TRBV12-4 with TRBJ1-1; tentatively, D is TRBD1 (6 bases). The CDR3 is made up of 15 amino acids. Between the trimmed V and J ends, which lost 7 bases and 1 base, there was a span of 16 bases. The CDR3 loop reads CASTLRGRENTEAFF. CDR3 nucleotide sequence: TGTGCCAGCACCCTCAGGGGCCGGGAGAACACTGAAGCTTTCTTT.

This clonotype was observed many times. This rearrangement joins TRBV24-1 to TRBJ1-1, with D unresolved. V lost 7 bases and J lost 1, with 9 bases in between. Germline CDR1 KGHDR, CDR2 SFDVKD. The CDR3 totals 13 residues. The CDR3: CATRVGENTEAFF. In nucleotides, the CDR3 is TGTGCCACCAGGGTCGGGGAGAACACTGAAGCTTTCTTT.

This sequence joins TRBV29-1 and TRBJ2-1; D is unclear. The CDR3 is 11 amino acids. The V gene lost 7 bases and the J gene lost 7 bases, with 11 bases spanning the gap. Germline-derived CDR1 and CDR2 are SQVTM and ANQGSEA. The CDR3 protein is CSALQKNEQFF. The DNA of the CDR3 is TGCAGCGCCCTTCAGAAGAATGAGCAGTTCTTC.

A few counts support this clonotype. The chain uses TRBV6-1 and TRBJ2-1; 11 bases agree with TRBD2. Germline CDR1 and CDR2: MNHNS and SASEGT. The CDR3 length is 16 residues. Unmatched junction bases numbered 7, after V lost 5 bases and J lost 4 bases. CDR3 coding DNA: TGTGCCAGCAGTCCTTCGGGACTAGCGGATTACAATGAGCAGTTCTTC. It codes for CASSPSGLADYNEQFF.

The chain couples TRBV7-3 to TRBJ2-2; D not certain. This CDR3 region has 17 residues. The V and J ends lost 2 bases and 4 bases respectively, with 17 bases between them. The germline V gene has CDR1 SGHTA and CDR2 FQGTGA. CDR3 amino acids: CASSLSPLAPSTGELFF. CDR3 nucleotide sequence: TGTGCCAGCAGCTTATCCCCCCTGGCCCCGAGCACCGGGGAGCTGTTTTTT.

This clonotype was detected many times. CDR3 sequence: CASSSGTSGSGSDTQYF. CDR3 coding DNA: TGTGCCAGCAGCTCCGGGACTAGCGGGAGTGGGTCAGATACGCAGTATTTT. The chain recombines TRBV7-8 with TRBJ2-3; 14 positions match TRBD2. From germline, CDR1 is SGHVS and CDR2 FQNEAQ. The V segment lost 4 bases and the J segment 4 bases; nucleotides outside the gene matches: 7. This CDR3 contains 17 residues. The full variable domain, its missing parts supplied by reference TRBV7-8 and TRBJ2-3, is GAGVSQSPRYKVAKRGQDVALRCDPISGHVSLFWYQQALGQGPEFLTYFQNEAQLDKSGLPSDRFFAERPEGSVSTLKIQRTQQEDSAVYLCASSSGTSGSGSDTQYFGPGTRLTVL.

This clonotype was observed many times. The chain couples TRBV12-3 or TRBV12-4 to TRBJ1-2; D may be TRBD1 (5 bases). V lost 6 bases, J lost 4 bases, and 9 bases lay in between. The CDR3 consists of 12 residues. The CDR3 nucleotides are TGTGCCAGCAGGCGGGGGGGCTATGGCTACACCTTC. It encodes CASRRGGYGYTF.

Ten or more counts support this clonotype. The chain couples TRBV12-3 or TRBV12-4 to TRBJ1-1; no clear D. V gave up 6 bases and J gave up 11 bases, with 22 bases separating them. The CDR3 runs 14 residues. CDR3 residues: CASSPLRAASWAFF. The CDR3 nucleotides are TGTGCCAGCAGCCCGCTGAGGGCCGCCTCCTGGGCTTTCTTT.

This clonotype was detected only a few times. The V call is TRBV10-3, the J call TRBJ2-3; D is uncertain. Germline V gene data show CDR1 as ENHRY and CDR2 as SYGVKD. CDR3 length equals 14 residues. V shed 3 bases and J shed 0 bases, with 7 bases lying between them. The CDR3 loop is CAISDMGSTDTQYF. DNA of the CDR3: TGTGCCATCAGTGATATGGGTAGCACAGATACGCAGTATTTT.

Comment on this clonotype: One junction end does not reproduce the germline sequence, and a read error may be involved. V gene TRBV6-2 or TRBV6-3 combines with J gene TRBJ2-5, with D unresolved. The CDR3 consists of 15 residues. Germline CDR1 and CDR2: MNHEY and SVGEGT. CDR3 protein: CASRNWRSRQGTQYF. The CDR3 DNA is TGTGCCAGCAGGAATTGGCGGTCCCGACAAGGGACCCAGTACTTC.

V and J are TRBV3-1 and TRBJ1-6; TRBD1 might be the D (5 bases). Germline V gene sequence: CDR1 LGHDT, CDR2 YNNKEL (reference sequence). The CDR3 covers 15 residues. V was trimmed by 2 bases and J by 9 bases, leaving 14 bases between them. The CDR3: CASSQFPSRGSPLHF. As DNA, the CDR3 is TGTGCCAGCAGCCAATTTCCCTCTAGGGGTTCACCCCTCCACTTT.